These T cell receptor beta chains were read from a single sample in a study of cytotoxic CD8 clonotypes in ibrutinib-treated CLL. TCRdb keeps only in-frame clones here, not all; method: immunoSEQ multiplex PCR. Among roughly 330,000 clones listed, roughly 67% were seen once. The sample was PBMCs, taken after 36 months of ibrutinib treatment. These TCRs come from a human donor with chronic lymphocytic leukemia. CDR3s include the opening cysteine and the closing phenylalanine or tryptophan. Fields, in order: J gene, D gene, V gene, clone size, CDR3 DNA, CDR3 protein. A D gene is named only where the DNA matches it firmly. Clone sizes are given selectively: once, few, many, or a class where the clone is expanded.

J: TRBJ2-7
D: TRBD1
V: TRBV28
size: -
DNA: TGTGCCAGCACAGGGTGGCAGGGGGCGATTAACTACGAGCAGTACTTC
CDR3: CASTGWQGAINYEQYF

J: TRBJ2-7
D: TRBD2
V: TRBV9
size: -
DNA: TGTGCCAGCAGCACCTCAGCGGGAGGGCCTCACGAGCAGTACTTC
CDR3: CASSTSAGGPHEQYF

J: TRBJ2-7
D: -
V: TRBV2
size: -
DNA: TGTGCCAGCATCCGGACAGTCTCCTACGAGCAGTACTTC
CDR3: CASIRTVSYEQYF

J: TRBJ1-2
D: -
V: TRBV5-1
size: once
DNA: TGCGCCAGCAGCTCCTTGGGAGGCTATGGCTACACCTTC
CDR3: CASSSLGGYGYTF

J: TRBJ1-3
D: -
V: TRBV4-1
size: -
DNA: TGCGCCAGCAGCCAACTGCCGACAGGTTACTCTGGAAACACCATATATTTT
CDR3: CASSQLPTGYSGNTIYF

J: TRBJ1-3
D: -
V: TRBV4-1
size: -
DNA: TGCGCCAGCAGCCAATTCGGAGCGGCAACTGGAAACACCATATATTTT
CDR3: CASSQFGAATGNTIYF

J: TRBJ1-1
D: -
V: TRBV19
size: -
DNA: TGTGCCAGTAGCCGAGGGGTAATGGGTACTGAAGCTTTCTTT
CDR3: CASSRGVMGTEAFF

J: TRBJ2-1
D: TRBD1
V: TRBV5-1
size: -
DNA: TGCGCCAGCAGCTTCGGGACAGGGATAAATGAGCAGTTCTTC
CDR3: CASSFGTGINEQFF

J: TRBJ2-3
D: -
V: TRBV20-1
size: -
DNA: TGCAGTGCGACCCCATCCGATACGCAGTATTTT
CDR3: CSATPSDTQYF

J: TRBJ2-1
D: -
V: TRBV12-5
size: -
DNA: TGTGCTAGCGACAGTTCCTACAATGAGCAGTTCTTC
CDR3: CASDSSYNEQFF

J: TRBJ1-5
D: -
V: TRBV6-1
size: -
DNA: TGTGCCAGCAGTGAAGCACAGCCCCAGCATTTT
CDR3: CASSEAQPQHF

J: TRBJ2-2
D: -
V: TRBV6-1
size: -
DNA: TGTGCCAGCAGGATCCGGGACCTACCCACCGGGGAGCTGTTTTTT
CDR3: CASRIRDLPTGELFF

J: TRBJ2-3
D: TRBD2
V: TRBV7-2
size: -
DNA: TGTGCCAGCAGCCCTAATCCTAGCGGAAGCACAGATACGCAGTATTTT
CDR3: CASSPNPSGSTDTQYF

J: TRBJ2-1
D: TRBD2
V: TRBV9
size: -
DNA: TGTGCCAGCAGCGTAGTCGGTTCTAGCGGGAACAATGAGCAGTTCTTC
CDR3: CASSVVGSSGNNEQFF

J: TRBJ1-4
D: TRBD1
V: TRBV2
size: -
DNA: TGTGCCAGCAGTGATGTCTTTGGGACAGGGGGCGAAAAACTGTTTTTT
CDR3: CASSDVFGTGGEKLFF

J: TRBJ1-6
D: -
V: TRBV9
size: -
DNA: TGTGCCAGCAGCGTAGATCCCAGGATGGGGTATGGACCCCTCCACTTT
CDR3: CASSVDPRMGYGPLHF

J: TRBJ1-6
D: TRBD1
V: TRBV27
size: -
DNA: TGTGCCAGCGGCGGGACAGGGAGGACCTACTATAATTCACCCCTCCACTTT
CDR3: CASGGTGRTYYNSPLHF

J: TRBJ1-4
D: -
V: TRBV2
size: -
DNA: TGTGCCAGCAGCGCCGACAGGCCGTATAATGAAAAACTGTTTTTT
CDR3: CASSADRPYNEKLFF

J: TRBJ1-1
D: -
V: TRBV4-2
size: -
DNA: TGTGCCAGCAGCAGTCAGGGTTTAGAGACTGAAGCTTTCTTT
CDR3: CASSSQGLETEAFF

J: TRBJ1-3
D: -
V: TRBV4-1
size: -
DNA: TGCGCCAGCTCCAGGCGGCAGAGCTCTGGAAACACCATATATTTT
CDR3: CASSRRQSSGNTIYF

J: TRBJ2-3
D: TRBD2
V: TRBV7-9
size: -
DNA: TGTGCCAGCAGTCAGACTAGCGGGAAGACAGATACGCAGTATTTT
CDR3: CASSQTSGKTDTQYF

J: TRBJ1-1
D: -
V: TRBV5-5
size: few
DNA: TGTGCCAGCAGGCCGGGACCCTCCTATGAAGCTTTCTTT
CDR3: CASRPGPSYEAFF

J: TRBJ2-7
D: TRBD2
V: TRBV4-3
size: -
DNA: TGCGCCAGCAGCCAAGAGTTGGGACTACCCCGCTTCTCCTACGAGCAGTACTTC
CDR3: CASSQELGLPRFSYEQYF

J: TRBJ2-1
D: TRBD2
V: TRBV7-8
size: -
DNA: TGTGCCAGCAGCTTAGGACTAGCGGGGGCCTACAATGAGCAGTTCTTC
CDR3: CASSLGLAGAYNEQFF

J: TRBJ2-5
D: TRBD2
V: TRBV18
size: few
DNA: TGTGCCAGCTCACCCTCACTTTACCAGCGGGGGGAGACCCAGTACTTC
CDR3: CASSPSLYQRGETQYF

J: TRBJ2-6
D: -
V: TRBV5-1
size: few
DNA: TGCGCCAGCAGCCCAGCTGCCGGGGCCAACGTCCTGACTTTC
CDR3: CASSPAAGANVLTF

J: TRBJ1-1
D: -
V: TRBV10-3
size: -
DNA: TGTGCCATCAGTGACGGGGGCAACACTGAAGCTTTCTTT
CDR3: CAISDGGNTEAFF

J: TRBJ2-5
D: -
V: TRBV18
size: few
DNA: TGTGCCAGCTCACCACCTGGCGGGGACAGCCAAGAGACCCAGTACTTC
CDR3: CASSPPGGDSQETQYF

J: TRBJ2-5
D: TRBD2
V: TRBV7-2
size: -
DNA: TGTGCCAGCAGCTTAAAGGGCGGGAGGGCCCGAGAGACCCAGTACTTC
CDR3: CASSLKGGRARETQYF

J: TRBJ2-2
D: TRBD2
V: TRBV9
size: -
DNA: TGTGCCAGCAGCTCAAGGCGTAGCGGGAGTTCCGGGGAGCTGTTTTTT
CDR3: CASSSRRSGSSGELFF

J: TRBJ2-3
D: TRBD1
V: TRBV9
size: -
DNA: TGTGCCAGCAGCGTTGGACAGTTACAGGGGATCAGCATGGCAGATACGCAGTATTTT
CDR3: CASSVGQLQGISMADTQYF

J: TRBJ1-4
D: TRBD1
V: TRBV2
size: few
DNA: TGTGCCAGCAGTGGACACAGGGGGCTTGATGAAAAACTGTTTTTT
CDR3: CASSGHRGLDEKLFF

J: TRBJ2-7
D: TRBD2
V: TRBV10-3
size: -
DNA: TGTGCCATCAGTGAAGCGGGGGCCCGATACGAGCAGTACTTC
CDR3: CAISEAGARYEQYF

J: TRBJ2-7
D: TRBD2
V: TRBV9
size: -
DNA: TGTGCCAGCAGCGTTGATAGCGGGGGCCTCTACGAGCAGTACTTC
CDR3: CASSVDSGGLYEQYF

J: TRBJ2-3
D: TRBD2
V: TRBV6-6
size: -
DNA: TGTGCCAGCAGAAGACTAGCGGGGACAGATACGCAGTATTTT
CDR3: CASRRLAGTDTQYF

J: TRBJ2-1
D: -
V: TRBV7-3
size: -
DNA: TGTGCCAGCAGCCTCCTGACACGGTCCAATGAGCAGTTCTTC
CDR3: CASSLLTRSNEQFF

J: TRBJ2-3
D: -
V: TRBV7-2
size: -
DNA: TGTGCCAGCAGCTTCGGCCGGGGGCCTTACACAGATACGCAGTATTTT
CDR3: CASSFGRGPYTDTQYF

J: TRBJ1-2
D: TRBD1
V: TRBV6-1
size: -
DNA: TGTGCCAGCAGCCACGGGACAGGGGGCTATGGCTACACCTTC
CDR3: CASSHGTGGYGYTF

J: TRBJ2-1
D: -
V: TRBV20-1
size: -
DNA: TGCAGTGCGATCGATATGGATGAGCAGTTCTTC
CDR3: CSAIDMDEQFF

J: TRBJ2-3
D: -
V: TRBV7-3
size: -
DNA: TGTGCCAGCAGCTTATGGTCCGGGGAGAATGCAGATACGCAGTATTTT
CDR3: CASSLWSGENADTQYF

J: TRBJ1-4
D: TRBD1
V: TRBV9
size: -
DNA: TGTGCCAGCAGCGCCGGGACAGGGGGTACGACAACTAATGAAAAACTGTTTTTT
CDR3: CASSAGTGGTTTNEKLFF

J: TRBJ2-6
D: -
V: TRBV5-1
size: few
DNA: TGCGCCAGCACCTTTGGATGGCAGGCTGGGGCCAACGTCCTGACTTTC
CDR3: CASTFGWQAGANVLTF

J: TRBJ2-7
D: -
V: TRBV7-3
size: few
DNA: TGTGCCAGCAGCTTAACGGGCGGCTACGAGCAGTACTTC
CDR3: CASSLTGGYEQYF

J: TRBJ2-5
D: -
V: TRBV7-2
size: -
DNA: TGTGCCAGCAGCTTCTGGGGACAACGAGAGACCCAGTACTTC
CDR3: CASSFWGQRETQYF

J: TRBJ2-1
D: -
V: TRBV9
size: -
DNA: TGTGCCAGCAGCGTATTCCGGGACGGGGCCTACAATGAGCAGTTCTTC
CDR3: CASSVFRDGAYNEQFF

J: TRBJ2-1
D: TRBD1
V: TRBV7-9
size: -
DNA: TGTGCCAGCAGTTTGGGACAGGTCTACTACAATGAGCAGTTCTTC
CDR3: CASSLGQVYYNEQFF

J: TRBJ1-2
D: -
V: TRBV4-1
size: -
DNA: TGCGCCAGCAGCCCGGAGGGCCGCTATGGCTACACCTTC
CDR3: CASSPEGRYGYTF